A selection of T cell receptor beta chains follows, all from one sample in a study of human T cells and chemical hapten exposure. TCRdb passed the RACE reads through MiXCR, listing each CDR3 protein once. This sample has some 90,000 distinct CDR3 sequences, with roughly an eighth found just once. The source was whole blood, collected in connection with sensitization to the hapten diphenylcyclopropenone (DPC). These receptors were obtained from a middle-aged woman with alopecia areata. Some clones in this sample may be carry-over from other donors' samples. Both conserved end residues are trimmed from each CDR3. The D gene is left open where the match is weak.

cdr3_aa: ASSLGSGGKNEQF; j_call: TRBJ2-1; v_call: TRBV5-1; cdr3_length: 13; d_call: TRBD2
cdr3_aa: ASSPRPGRGGNEQF; j_call: TRBJ2-1; v_call: TRBV7-9; cdr3_length: 14; d_call: TRBD2
cdr3_aa: SARGDRDQTALH; j_call: TRBJ1-6; v_call: TRBV20-1; cdr3_length: 12; d_call: TRBD1
cdr3_aa: ASSPSGESYEQY; j_call: TRBJ2-7; v_call: TRBV6-2/TRBV6-3; cdr3_length: 12; d_call: -
cdr3_aa: SALQGASGNQPQH; j_call: TRBJ1-5; v_call: TRBV20-1; cdr3_length: 13; d_call: TRBD1
cdr3_aa: AASLGGIRPNQPQH; j_call: TRBJ1-5; v_call: TRBV28; cdr3_length: 14; d_call: -
cdr3_aa: ASSSAETQRTEAF; j_call: TRBJ1-1; v_call: TRBV5-1; cdr3_length: 13; d_call: -
cdr3_aa: ASSSPQGQGPDTQY; j_call: TRBJ2-3; v_call: TRBV12-3/TRBV12-4; cdr3_length: 14; d_call: -
cdr3_aa: ASSLAGTREQY; j_call: TRBJ2-7; v_call: TRBV5-5; cdr3_length: 11; d_call: -
cdr3_aa: ASSPGLFAGNTDTQY; j_call: TRBJ2-3; v_call: TRBV18; cdr3_length: 15; d_call: -
cdr3_aa: ASNSLADTQY; j_call: TRBJ2-3; v_call: TRBV11-2; cdr3_length: 10; d_call: -
cdr3_aa: ASSPRTLGAYT; j_call: TRBJ1-2; v_call: TRBV25-1; cdr3_length: 11; d_call: -
cdr3_aa: ASSLELAGGGNEQF; j_call: TRBJ2-1; v_call: TRBV11-3; cdr3_length: 14; d_call: TRBD2
cdr3_aa: ASSFAGTGELF; j_call: TRBJ2-2; v_call: TRBV7-2; cdr3_length: 11; d_call: -
cdr3_aa: ASSKGEEAGRTEAF; j_call: TRBJ1-1; v_call: TRBV21-1; cdr3_length: 14; d_call: -
cdr3_aa: AITRILGDEQF; j_call: TRBJ2-1; v_call: TRBV10-3; cdr3_length: 11; d_call: -
cdr3_aa: ATSGSQGGGSPLH; j_call: TRBJ1-6; v_call: TRBV2; cdr3_length: 13; d_call: -
cdr3_aa: AIRTGTLTYEQY; j_call: TRBJ2-7; v_call: TRBV10-3; cdr3_length: 12; d_call: -
cdr3_aa: ASSERTAQGEAF; j_call: TRBJ1-1; v_call: TRBV6-1; cdr3_length: 12; d_call: -
cdr3_aa: ASSLRGPQGAGTEAF; j_call: TRBJ1-1; v_call: TRBV7-2; cdr3_length: 15; d_call: -
cdr3_aa: ASSPMGAGYEQY; j_call: TRBJ2-7; v_call: TRBV11-2; cdr3_length: 12; d_call: -
cdr3_aa: SVEEKGRGPDIEQF; j_call: TRBJ2-1; v_call: TRBV29-1; cdr3_length: 14; d_call: -
cdr3_aa: ASSPRSHGEQF; j_call: TRBJ2-1; v_call: TRBV7-2; cdr3_length: 11; d_call: -
cdr3_aa: ASGSGTSVTETQY; j_call: TRBJ2-5; v_call: TRBV12-5; cdr3_length: 13; d_call: -
cdr3_aa: ASSTREREASDEQF; j_call: TRBJ2-1; v_call: TRBV5-1; cdr3_length: 14; d_call: TRBD2
cdr3_aa: ASSYRFTEAF; j_call: TRBJ1-1; v_call: TRBV6-2/TRBV6-3; cdr3_length: 10; d_call: -
cdr3_aa: ASSQSPIPTETQY; j_call: TRBJ2-5; v_call: TRBV4-2; cdr3_length: 13; d_call: -